A single T cell receptor (beta chain) is shown here with its context. What it binds is unknown. The trim removed 4 bases at V and 0 bases at J, leaving 4 bases unmatched. CDR3 length: 16 amino acids. Germline V gene sequence: CDR1 MNHEY, CDR2 SVGEGT. The protocol was immunoSEQ multiplex PCR, while the TCRdb copy is restricted to in-frame clones and leaves out a portion. The sample contains roughly 99,000 clones, over 80% of which appear only once. These data come from a study of T cell responses to AZD1222 COVID-19 vaccine. General observations from the study: After two AZD1222 doses, spike-specific TCR breadth and depth rose versus day 0.

This sequence joins TRBV6-2 or TRBV6-3 and TRBJ2-2; 8 positions match TRBD1. Here the sequenced sample was peripheral blood, taken 28 days after the second AZD1222 dose. This sequence originates from an adult who received the AZD1222 COVID-19 vaccine. CDR3 nucleotides: TGTGCCAGCAGTTTCCGCAGGGGGCCGAACACCGGGGAGCTGTTTTTT. As protein: CASSFRRGPNTGELFF.